The clone carrying this T cell receptor beta chain was recorded at least ten times. Its antigen is undetermined. Trimming took 7 bases from V and 2 from J, leaving 11 bases between them. Germline V lookup: CDR1 MNHEY, CDR2 SMNVEV (reference sequence). This CDR3 is built from 14 residues. The TCR library protocol was used to attach unique molecular identifiers. These identifiers were attached to individual cDNA molecules. TCRdb reprocessed the 5' RACE reads with MiXCR, giving one entry per CDR3 protein. The sample lists under 70,000 distinct CDR3 sequences, around 5.7% occurring once. The data were taken from a study of early T cells in non-severe SARS-CoV-2 infection. For the study at large: Chains stayed unpaired after sequencing of bulk RNA from unsorted whole blood. Study results and limitations: Matches to VDJdb favored anti-spike CD8 responses and missed private and CD4 specificities.

This TCR derives from an adult who was a healthcare worker with PCR-confirmed SARS-CoV-2 infection or an uninfected control (not recorded which). The specimen was whole blood, collected at baseline. The J gene is TRBJ2-2, the V gene TRBV27, with no clear D. The CDR3 loop is CASTRQANTGELFF. For the CDR3, the DNA is TGTGCCAGCACACGGCAGGCCAACACCGGGGAGCTGTTTTTT.